This is a list of T cell receptor beta chains from one sample in a study of T cells in Graves' hyperthyroidism and ophthalmopathy. TCRdb itself ran the multiplex PCR reads through MiXCR, one entry per CDR3 protein. Among roughly 660,000 distinct CDR3 sequences listed, around a sixth were seen once. The sample comprised blood. Every receptor here comes from a man over 45 with Graves' hyperthyroidism. Both conserved end residues are part of each CDR3.

v_call cdr3_aa
TRBV28 CASSFLGTGEEKLFF
TRBV19 CASSIALYRNTGELFF
TRBV4-1 CASSQSPGGRAYEQYF
TRBV4-2 CASSHGQQYEQYF
TRBV20-1 CSARGQFRGYEQYF
TRBV12-3/TRBV12-4 CASSPQLAGGLAQYF
TRBV4-2 CASSQDEGINTIYF
TRBV11-2 CASSLAGSTHHGYTF
TRBV3-1 CASSHRGQGVNEQFF
TRBV3-2 CASSQDCAATSEKLFF
TRBV7-9 CASRTDPSGYRTDTQYF
TRBV9 CASSVALSAGGLVTYNEQFF
TRBV7-9 CASSLQEDPQYF
TRBV9 CASSVGHNEQFF
TRBV7-9 CASSWTGRSEKLFF
TRBV27 CASSSSGTGATGNTIYF
TRBV2 CASSEESSPGFGEQFF
TRBV2 CASSDPRGAGVRSGANVLTF
TRBV20-1 CSARDIYSNQPQHF
TRBV9 CVSSVSPGRDEKLFF
TRBV5-1 CASSLETGEVWDTQYF
TRBV6-1 CASRMVTGPLSFYEQYF
TRBV4-1 CASSLPRGLAGGNTDTQYF
TRBV27 CASSLTGPTVRNKPQHF
TRBV20-1 CSASGGGDEQYF
TRBV5-1 CASSLTATNEKLFF
TRBV28 CASRSWAHTGGYTF
TRBV7-9 CASSLARPGLAGEQYF
TRBV2 CASSDEGSTGELFF
TRBV20-1 CSARHTQGLVTDTQYF
TRBV20-1 CSASPGAAQPQHF
TRBV13 CASSFIPGQGTGELFF
TRBV11-2 CASSLVTVPNEQYF
TRBV24-1 CATSDDGAKNIQCF
TRBV11-2 CASSLGQGSIQYF
TRBV6-2/TRBV6-3 CASKETGGNGGELFF
TRBV5-1 CASSLEGPPADTQYF
TRBV30 CAWTPTLGTLSYEQYF
TRBV24-1 CATSQGRTYEQYF
TRBV7-9 CASSSTESSYEQYF
TRBV5-1 CASSGSGMNTGELFF
TRBV18 CASSPLKGTYEQYF
TRBV12-3/TRBV12-4 CASSPARGRNQPQHF
TRBV25-1 CASSEQGTYQPQHF
TRBV19 CASSILASGMPIQETQYF
TRBV12-3/TRBV12-4 CASISGPGPYNEQFF
TRBV7-9 CASSSSGDHIQYF
TRBV7-2 CASSVISGGSNEKLFF